The T cell receptor beta chain described here comes from a study of cytomegalovirus exposure and HLA in healthy donors. Regarding the study as a whole: Reportedly, a later analysis found an Asian-associated ancestry cluster had fewer N-insertions than the roughly 700-donor mean.

Amplification used 60 Vbeta primers and 13 Jbeta primers. The method was immunoSEQ multiplex PCR; TCRdb's version includes in-frame clones alone and lacks a portion of them. The table includes 150,000 or so clones, around 72% detected once. With regard to this clone: The antigen remains unidentified.

The germline V gene has CDR1 SGHTA and CDR2 FQGTGA. V lost 0 bases and J lost 5; bases outside the gene matches: 6. This CDR3 has 15 amino acids. This receptor was obtained from a middle-aged man in good health and CMV-seropositive. The sample taken for sequencing was PBMCs. The chain employs TRBV7-3 and TRBJ2-5; 7 bases line up with TRBD2. CDR3 in amino acids: CASSLTGGEAETQYF. In nucleotides, the CDR3 is TGTGCCAGCAGCTTAACGGGGGGGGAGGCGGAGACCCAGTACTTC. Together with reference TRBV7-3 and TRBJ2-5, the CDR3 gives the full variable domain: GAGVSQTPSNKVTEKGKYVELRCDPISGHTALYWYRQSLGQGPEFLIYFQGTGAADDSGLPNDRFFAVRPEGSVSTLKIQRTERGDSAVYLCASSLTGGEAETQYFGPGTRLLVL.